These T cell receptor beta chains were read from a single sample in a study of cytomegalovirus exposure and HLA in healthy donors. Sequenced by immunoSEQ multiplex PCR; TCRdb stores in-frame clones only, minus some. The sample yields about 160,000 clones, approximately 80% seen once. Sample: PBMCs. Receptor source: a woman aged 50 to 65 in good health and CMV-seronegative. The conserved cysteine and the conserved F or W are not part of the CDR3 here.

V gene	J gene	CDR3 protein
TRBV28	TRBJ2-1	ASSPTGGGDEQF
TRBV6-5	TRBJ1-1	ASSPTGNTEAF
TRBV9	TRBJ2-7	ASSVATGTGTYEQY
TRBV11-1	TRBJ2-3	ASSLELTDTQY
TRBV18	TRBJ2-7	ASSPGTSSYEQY
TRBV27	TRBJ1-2	ASSLQADNLYGYT
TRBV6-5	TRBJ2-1	ASSSPTRANDEQF
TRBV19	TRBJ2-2	ASSLGTSMGGELF
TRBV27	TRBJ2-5	ASSSTGQETQY
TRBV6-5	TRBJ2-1	ASSLTGLAVYNEQF
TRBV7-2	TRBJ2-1	ASSLITGAYNEQF
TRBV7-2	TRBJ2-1	ASSLGSSTYNEQF
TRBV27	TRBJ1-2	ASSFRQGVLANYGYT
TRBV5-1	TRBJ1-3	ASSLVGSGYGNTIY
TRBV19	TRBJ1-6	ASSTGQENSPLH
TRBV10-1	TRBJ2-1	ASSAQGLSEQF
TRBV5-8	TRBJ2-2	ASSLRGRNTGELF
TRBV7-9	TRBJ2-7	ASSFGSSYEQY
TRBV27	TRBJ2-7	ASSLTLGTGPYEQY
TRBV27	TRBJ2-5	ASSLLKPGETQY
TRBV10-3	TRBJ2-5	AIRGGKETQY
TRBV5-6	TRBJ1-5	ASSLTGNQPQH
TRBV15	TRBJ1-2	ATSREQYGYT
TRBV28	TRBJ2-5	ASSSRASGKTQY
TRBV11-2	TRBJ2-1	ASLYLGKVYNEQF
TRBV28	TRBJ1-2	ASSLQGQYGYT
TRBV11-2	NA	ASSSARSYEQY
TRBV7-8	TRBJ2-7	ASRPGQQYEQY